Below are 28 T cell receptor beta chains sequenced from a single sample in a study of CD8+CD57+ T cells in acquired aplastic anemia (dated by TCRdb to between 2018 and 2020). Sequenced on an Illumina HiSeq 2000. Genomic DNA served as template for TCR beta VDJ combination and CDR3 sequence profiling. TCRdb reworked the public reads: Q25 trimming with fastp, MiXCR clone assembly, productive beta chains retained. Rows are unified per CDR3 protein, each entry keeping the most common DNA and genes. Recorded for this sample are around 140,000 distinct CDR3 sequences; 41% of them occurred a single time. 8% to 8.5% of the sample is in the top ten clones. Sample: sorted CD4+, CD8+, or CD8+CD57+ T cells (not recorded which) from PBMCs. The receptors here all came from a human donor in good health, serving as a control.

The chain couples TRBV15 to TRBJ1-2; 8 nucleotides agree with TRBD1. This CDR3 spans 13 amino acids. CDR1 is LNHNV and CDR2 is YYDKDF in the germline V gene (reference sequence). With 3 bases clipped from V and 6 bases from J, the junction kept 3 bases outside the gene matches. This CDR3 is CATSRRTGNGYTF. CDR3 DNA sequence: TGTGCCACCAGCAGGAGGACAGGGAATGGCTACACCTTC.

This chain uses TRBV6-5 with TRBJ1-3; D gene ambiguous. This CDR3 contains 15 residues. V was cut by 5 bases and J by 4 bases, with 15 bases left in between. Looked up from germline, CDR1 is MNHEY and CDR2 is SVGAGI. The CDR3: CASSPTSGVGNTIYF. In DNA form, the CDR3 reads TGTGCCAGCAGTCCGACATCAGGTGTGGGAAACACCATATATTTT.

The chain recombines TRBV19 with TRBJ1-5; D call uncertain. The CDR3 spans 11 residues. CDR1 and CDR2 (germline): LNHDA, SQIVND (reference sequence). With 10 bases removed from V and 4 bases from J, the gap between germline ends came to 8 bases. The CDR3 DNA follows: TGTGCCACCCCTAAGAATCAGCCCCAGCATTTT. This sequence encodes CATPKNQPQHF. Looking up the rest from reference TRBV19 and TRBJ1-5 gives the full variable domain: DGGITQSPKYLFRKEGQNVTLSCEQNLNHDAMYWYRQDPGQGLRLIYYSQIVNDFQKGDIAEGYSVSREKKESFPLTVTSAQKNPTAFYLCATPKNQPQHFGDGTRLSIL.

This clonotype was detected once. The rearrangement links TRBV29-1 to TRBJ1-3, with TRBD1 identical over 10 bases. Per the germline V gene, CDR1 is SQVTM and CDR2 is ANQGSEA. The CDR3 loop spans 14 amino acids. V dropped 6 bases and J dropped 5; count of bases not matched to a gene: 7. The CDR3 is CSVGTGDPRNTIYF. The CDR3 nucleotides are TGCAGCGTCGGGACAGGGGATCCTCGAAACACCATATATTTT.

As for this clonotype: A much larger clone differs from this one at a single base, so this may be a read error. Here the CDR3 omits its conserved ending phenylalanine or tryptophan, so a read error is the likely source. V and J are TRBV3-1 and TRBJ1-1; D remains ambiguous. The germline CDR1 and CDR2 sequences are LGHDT and YNNKEL (reference sequence). The CDR3 runs to 14 residues. Trimming took off 0 bases at V and 10 bases at J, with 15 bases between the two ends. CDR3 loop: CASSQDTFGMSAFS. DNA for the CDR3: TGTGCCAGCAGCCAAGACACTTTCGGGATGTCAGCTTTCTCT.

Many counts were recorded for this clonotype. The rearrangement links TRBV5-1 to TRBJ1-1, with unresolved D. V lost 0 bases and J 1 base, leaving 4 bases between the germline ends. The germline gives CDR1 SGHRS, CDR2 YFSETQ. The CDR3 has 13 residues. In nucleotides, the CDR3 is TGCGCCAGCAGCTTGGTCCCGAACACTGAAGCTTTCTTT. This gives the protein CASSLVPNTEAFF.

CDR3 in amino acids: CASSLAGGGEQYF. In nucleotides, the CDR3 is TGTGCCAGCAGCTTAGCGGGGGGAGGCGAGCAGTACTTC. This rearrangement joins TRBV7-6 to TRBJ2-7; a possible D gene is TRBD2 (6 bases). The CDR3 runs to 13 residues. CDR1 SGHVS and CDR2 FNYEAQ come from the germline V gene. The ends were cut back, 0 bases at V and 6 bases at J, with 9 bases in the middle.

The V gene is TRBV2, the J gene TRBJ1-4, with 9 nucleotides matching TRBD1. The germline V gene has CDR1 SNHLY and CDR2 FYNNEI. Losses at the gene ends were 10 bases for V and 4 bases for J; bases not matched to a gene: 7. The CDR3 has 14 residues. The CDR3 DNA sequence: TGTGCCAACAAGAGGACAGGGGTTAATGAAAAACTGTTTTTT. This translates into CANKRTGVNEKLFF.

Notes on this clonotype: The final CDR3 position lacks the conserved phenylalanine or tryptophan, pointing to a likely read error. This CDR3 is CASSLGDTEAFC. DNA of the CDR3: TGTGCCAGCAGCTTGGGAGACACTGAAGCTTTCTGT. This chain uses TRBV5-4 with TRBJ1-1, with no clear D. V gave up 0 bases and J gave up 3 bases, with 3 bases separating them. Germline V gives CDR1 SGHNT, CDR2 YYREEE (reference sequence). The CDR3 consists of 12 residues.

The chain has TRBV18 and TRBJ1-4; D perhaps matches TRBD1 (6 bases). The CDR3 totals 14 residues. The germline V and J ends were trimmed by 3 bases and 7 bases, with 12 bases remaining between them. CDR1 and CDR2 (germline): KGHSH, LQKENI. CDR3 nucleotides: TGTGCCAGCTCACCGAAGGGAGGGGGTGAAAAACTGTTTTTT. This translates into CASSPKGGGEKLFF. Drawing the rest from reference TRBV18 and TRBJ1-4, the complete variable domain is NAGVMQNPRHLVRRRGQEARLRCSPMKGHSHVYWYRQLPEEGLKFMVYLQKENIIDESGMPKERFSAEFPKEGPSILRIQQVVRGDSAAYFCASSPKGGGEKLFFGSGTQLSVL.

This clonotype was observed a handful of times. This CDR3 is CASSPDRAKPQHF. The CDR3 nucleotides read TGTGCCAGCTCACCGGACAGGGCGAAGCCCCAGCATTTT. The gene calls are TRBV18 and TRBJ1-5; 8 bases are a match to TRBD1. Germline-derived CDR1 and CDR2 are KGHSH and LQKENI. The CDR3 is 13 amino acids. The trim removed 3 bases at V and 8 bases at J, leaving 3 bases unmatched.

This clonotype was observed a single time. This chain joins TRBV19 and TRBJ1-5, with D unclear. Between the trimmed V and J ends, which lost 5 bases and 5 bases, there was a span of 7 bases. This CDR3 contains 12 residues. Germline V gene data show CDR1 as LNHDA and CDR2 as SQIVND (reference sequence). The CDR3 spells CASSEKDQPQHF. As DNA, the CDR3 is TGTGCCAGTAGTGAAAAGGATCAGCCCCAGCATTTT.

The chain has TRBV10-3 and TRBJ2-7; D gene uncertain. CDR1 is ENHRY and CDR2 is SYGVKD in the germline V gene. This CDR3 comprises 14 residues. V lost 2 bases and J 6 bases, leaving 14 bases between the germline ends. CDR3 residues: CAISEGILVREQYF. The CDR3 DNA sequence: TGTGCCATCAGTGAGGGAATCTTAGTCCGCGAGCAGTACTTC.

In this sample, this clonotype turned up a few times. V gene TRBV28 combines with J gene TRBJ1-1; the match to TRBD1 covers 7 bases. The ends lost 6 bases at V and 3 bases at J; junction bases unmatched: 7. The CDR3 contains 14 residues. Germline CDR1 reads MDHEN; CDR2 reads SYDVKM. CDR3 loop: CASRGTATHTEAFF. CDR3 in DNA: TGTGCCAGCAGGGGGACAGCCACTCACACTGAAGCTTTCTTT.

This clonotype was counted many times. The chain employs TRBV2 and TRBJ1-1; 8 bases fit TRBD1. Germline V CDR1 and CDR2: SNHLY, FYNNEI. The CDR3 consists of 13 residues. Losses at the gene ends were 9 bases for V and 4 bases for J; bases not matched to a gene: 7. The CDR3 DNA follows: TGTGCCAGTGGACAGGGCGAGAGCACTGAAGCTTTCTTT. Its translation: CASGQGESTEAFF.

The rearrangement links TRBV7-7 to TRBJ2-5, with D possibly being TRBD1 (5 bases). This CDR3 spans 13 amino acids. The V gene's germline CDR1 is SSHAT and CDR2 FNYEAQ (reference sequence). Trimming cost V 4 bases and J 5 bases, with 11 bases left between them. CDR3 DNA sequence: TGTGCCAGCAGCTCCCTTCCAGGGGAGACCCAGTACTTC. Translation: CASSSLPGETQYF.

This clonotype was recorded many times. This sequence joins TRBV5-1 and TRBJ2-1; D is unresolved. Germline-derived CDR1 and CDR2 are SGHRS and YFSETQ. The ends were cut back, 1 base at V and 0 bases at J, with 5 bases in the middle. There are 14 residues in the CDR3. The CDR3 loop reads CASSLTVSYNEQFF. The DNA for the CDR3 is TGCGCCAGCAGCTTGACAGTCTCCTACAATGAGCAGTTCTTC.

CDR3 protein: CASSIDEDPNEQYF. The CDR3 coding sequence is TGTGCCAGTAGTATTGATGAAGACCCCAACGAGCAGTACTTC. The gene calls are TRBV19 and TRBJ2-7; no firm D call. The CDR3 runs 14 residues. V gave up 3 bases and J gave up 5 bases, with 14 bases separating them. Germline assignment: CDR1 LNHDA and CDR2 SQIVND (reference sequence).

This clonotype was counted only a few times. The V call is TRBV5-1, the J call TRBJ1-1; D ambiguous. Trimming stripped 0 bases from V and 1 base from J, with 7 bases between. This CDR3 is built from 14 residues. Looked up from germline, CDR1 is SGHRS and CDR2 is YFSETQ. The CDR3 region is CASSLAGSNTEAFF. CDR3 bases: TGCGCCAGCAGCTTGGCCGGCTCGAACACTGAAGCTTTCTTT.

This chain uses TRBV2 with TRBJ1-1; TRBD1 matches 9 bases. CDR1 is SNHLY and CDR2 is FYNNEI in the germline V gene. The CDR3 is 14 residues long. The V segment lost 5 bases and the J segment 6 bases; nucleotides outside the gene matches: 7. CDR3 sequence reads: CASSLGTGYAEAFF. Here the CDR3 DNA reads TGTGCCAGCAGTTTAGGGACAGGGTACGCTGAAGCTTTCTTT. Drawing the rest from reference TRBV2 and TRBJ1-1, the complete variable domain is EPEVTQTPSHQVTQMGQEVILRCVPISNHLYFYWYRQILGQKVEFLVSFYNNEISEKSEIFDDQFSVERPDGSNFTLKIRSTKLEDSAMYFCASSLGTGYAEAFFGQGTRLTVV.

J is TRBJ1-2 and V is TRBV20-1; D might be TRBD1 (6 bases). The CDR3 totals 14 residues. Germline V CDR1 and CDR2: DFQATT, SNEGSKA (reference sequence). V lost 0 bases and J 8 bases, leaving 16 bases between the germline ends. This chain's CDR3 is CSAREKGGLEGYTF. In DNA form, the CDR3 reads TGCAGTGCTAGAGAAAAAGGGGGGCTGGAGGGCTACACCTTC.

In this sample, this clonotype turned up many times. The chain combines TRBV2 with TRBJ2-5; D is possibly TRBD1 (6 bases). The CDR3 length is 15 residues. Germline lookup yields CDR1 SNHLY and CDR2 FYNNEI. The V end was cut by 4 bases, the J end by 1 base, with 13 bases between. The CDR3 region has the DNA TGTGCCAGCAGTGTAGGGGGAGCGGCCCAAGAGACCCAGTACTTC. Translated: CASSVGGAAQETQYF.

The CDR3 sequence: CASSVTDGEKLFF. CDR3 DNA: TGTGCCAGCAGCGTGACGGACGGTGAAAAACTGTTTTTT. This chain joins TRBV7-9 and TRBJ1-4, with D hard to call. Germline V gene data show CDR1 as SEHNR and CDR2 as FQNEAQ (reference sequence). Trimming cost V 5 bases and J 7 bases, with 11 bases left between them. This CDR3 region has 13 residues.

Of note for this clonotype: It may be a read error: a sequence one base away is much more abundant. This chain uses TRBV13 with TRBJ1-5, with D perhaps matching TRBD1 (6 bases). This CDR3 comprises 11 residues. Deletions cut 8 bases from V and 7 bases from J, with 9 bases between. Per germline, CDR1 PRHDT and CDR2 FYEKMQ (reference sequence). DNA for the CDR3: TGTGCCAGCGGACAGCGCCAGCCCCAGCATTTT. Its translation: CASGQRQPQHF.

Note on this clonotype: A single base separates this from a much larger clone, so it may be a read error. The CDR3 region is CAGSQTGGPQHF. CDR3 nucleotides: TGTGCCGGCAGCCAGACAGGGGGCCCCCAGCATTTT. The J gene is TRBJ1-5, the V gene TRBV3-1, with TRBD1 matching over 10 bases. The germline V gene has CDR1 LGHDT and CDR2 YNNKEL (reference sequence). The CDR3 is 12 amino acids.

Ten or more counts support this clonotype. The rearrangement links TRBV2 to TRBJ2-1; D remains ambiguous. The CDR3 is made up of 15 amino acids. Between the trimmed V and J ends, which lost 5 bases and 5 bases, there was a span of 16 bases. Germline V gene lookup returns CDR1 SNHLY and CDR2 FYNNEI. The CDR3, as DNA: TGTGCCAGCAGTCCTCTAGAGACGGCACACAATGAGCAGTTCTTC. Its translation: CASSPLETAHNEQFF.

This clonotype was recorded many times. This chain connects TRBV5-1 to TRBJ2-3, with no clear D. The CDR3 totals 16 residues. V was shortened by 2 bases and J by 0 bases, with 13 bases between the two germline ends. The germline V gene encodes CDR1 SGHRS and CDR2 YFSETQ. The CDR3 protein is CASSFLPVGSTDTQYF. The CDR3 DNA reads as TGCGCCAGCAGCTTTTTGCCCGTGGGTAGCACAGATACGCAGTATTTT.

This clonotype has a count of ten or more. The chain joins TRBV29-1 to TRBJ2-3, with 11 nucleotides matching TRBD2. V lost 3 bases and J lost 7; bases outside the gene matches: 6. The CDR3 consists of 14 residues. The germline CDR1 and CDR2 sequences are SQVTM and ANQGSEA. The CDR3 is CSVDPLAGGYTQYF. Written as DNA, the CDR3 is TGCAGCGTTGACCCTCTAGCGGGGGGTTATACGCAGTATTTT.